This T cell receptor (beta chain) was retrieved from a study of metastatic and nonmetastatic thyroid tumors (dated by TCRdb to 2020 to 2022). Study-wide context: The researchers compared repertoires between peripheral blood samples and tumor or nodule tissue samples from patients with malignant or benign thyroid disease. The paper's findings and limits, for the study overall: TCR beta diversity was reported as significantly higher in malignant tumors than in benign nodules, in both blood and tumor samples.

This clone was seen at least ten times. Its antigen is currently not known. Base qualities are not provided; no much larger clone lies one nucleotide away. V and J lose 3 bases and 4 bases, and a span of 22 bases separates them. Including cysteine and phenylalanine, the CDR3 has 17 amino acids. Only the CDR3 portion is preserved as DNA: 51 bases, with reading frame beginning at the first base. The germline V gene (reference sequence) supplies CDR1 DFQATT and CDR2 SNEGSKA. Libraries were made using PCR. The instrument was an Illumina HiSeq 4000. The TCR beta-chain CDR3 region of each patient was profiled by high-throughput sequencing. For the original study's pipeline: A classifier to discriminate distant-metastatic papillary thyroid cancer patients was built from CDR3 differences across clinicopathological groups. Repertoire diversity was assessed with the Shannon index, and tumor-blood repertoire similarity with the Morisita-Horn index. TCRdb reanalyzed the raw reads on its own, using fastp at Q25 for trimming and MiXCR for clone calling, and kept in-frame beta chains. What appears here as the V and J calls and clone size reflects TCRdb's work, not the paper's. This sample comprises approximately 21,000 clones, roughly 22% of them detected only once. The top ten clonotypes cover 28% of the sample.

No treatment had been received by any patient before thyroid surgery. Patient clinical samples collected from about 2011 to 2019 were retrospectively analysed using T-cell receptor beta sequencing. The rearranged segments are TRBV20-1 and TRBJ1-3, with TRBD1 tentatively as D gene (5 bases match). Sequencing was done on a sample of blood. The sequence was obtained from a female donor with papillary thyroid cancer or a benign thyroid nodule (not recorded which). Some clones in this sample may be carry-over from other donors' samples. The DNA sequence is given as TGCAGTGCTAGCGGCCCCCGCAGGGCCCGAACGGGAAACACCATATATTTT. It encodes CSASGPRRARTGNTIYF.